A selection of T cell receptor beta chains follows, all from one sample in a study of human T cells and chemical hapten exposure. TCRdb independently ran MiXCR on the RACE reads; one entry per CDR3 protein. This table holds approximately 370,000 distinct CDR3 sequences, around 5% found once. The source material was whole blood, sampled in connection with sensitization to the hapten diphenylcyclopropenone (DPC). These receptors were taken from a woman aged 18-35 years with alopecia areata. Some clones in this sample may be carry-over from other donors' samples. Each CDR3 is given with its conserved first and last residue.

V	CDR3
TRBV6-2/TRBV6-3	CASRRGGGVNTEAFF
TRBV7-2	CASSLQGLREKMFF
TRBV12-3/TRBV12-4	CASSPAQGSRYGYTF
TRBV27	CASSLYGTGGNTEAFF
TRBV20-1	CSARDEVPDRNSYEQYF
TRBV28	CATKPQGSRSYEQYF
TRBV4-3	CASSQDYGHLLDTGELFF
TRBV7-3	CASSSWQGTEAFF
TRBV12-3/TRBV12-4	CASSTTTGELFF
TRBV6-6	CASSYPRNRVSPLHF
TRBV28	CASRGGSQPQHF
TRBV20-1	CSASKGLAKNIQYF
TRBV28	CATSPGGGSPLHF
TRBV5-4	CASSFLSGADTQYF
TRBV7-2	CASSPDRGNAKLFF
TRBV20-1	CSARAGLAGGRDTQYF
TRBV6-2/TRBV6-3	CTSSPRDSGRRETQYF
TRBV20-1	CSASPPGVAYNEQFF
TRBV20-1	CSARDYTMGARRSNQPQHF
TRBV20-1	CSATFWRGAKEQYF
TRBV12-3/TRBV12-4	CASSSRTSGANTGELFF
TRBV25-1	CASSALGGRPLNTEAFF
TRBV20-1	CSATGQGARSQTEAFF
TRBV12-3/TRBV12-4	CASRRDGNSPLHF
TRBV19	CASQRTGLGGNTIYF
TRBV4-3	CASSQGRRSSGNTIYF
TRBV27	CASSFYTSDRGPNEQFF
TRBV5-1	CASTENQQDEKLFF
TRBV7-3	CASSFRVSGGPGETQYF
TRBV20-1	CSAKRGQRVEPYEQYF
TRBV7-9	CASSGFRDFDNEQFF
TRBV24-1	CATRRYQGMGQETQYF
TRBV15	CATGRLMGGTGELFF
TRBV20-1	CSAARGGAGNTIYF
TRBV6-5	CASSRLGATGEADTQYF
TRBV4-3	CASSQVQRAYSNYGYTF
TRBV25-1	CASTDTYTDTQYF
TRBV7-2	CASSPRTYDYEQYF
TRBV20-1	CSARDPRTDAYEQYF
TRBV3-1	CASSQDRWGAGNQPQHF
TRBV12-3/TRBV12-4	CASSLAPQASDYTF
TRBV6-1	CASRQLINEKLFF
TRBV20-1	CSARNRGRPEAFF
TRBV7-2	CASSWRGGGTNTGELFF
TRBV7-6	CASSLRGLNQPQHF